This T cell receptor beta chain emerged from a study of blood T cell repertoires in COVID-19. Study-wide context: Sites across the United States, Italy and Spain contributed samples from acute and convalescent COVID-19.

This CDR3 is built from 12 residues. With V trimmed by 6 bases and J by 5 bases, 4 bases remained unmatched. Looked up from germline, CDR1 is SGHAT and CDR2 is FQNNGV. Cohort placement rested on clinical history that participants reported themselves. Cohort 3 donors counted as recovered after two negative PCRs, clearance, or resolved symptoms. The sample holds one count of this clone. Under the authors' procedure: Amplification of reference gene primers was used by the study to estimate nucleated cell counts. Some clones are missing from TCRdb's copy, which holds only in-frame ones; the method was immunoSEQ multiplex PCR. The D gene and trimming were derived from the DNA, and the V and J assignments and clone size from that table. The sample yields about 180,000 clones, around 85% seen once.

The receptor comes from a man in his forties who had recovered from COVID-19. The sample consisted of PBMCs or T cells enriched from blood (not recorded which). The V and J genes are TRBV11-2 and TRBJ2-7; TRBD1 aligns across 7 bases. The CDR3 here is CASSFDRDEQYF. The CDR3 DNA is TGTGCCAGCAGTTTCGACAGGGACGAGCAGTACTTC.